The sequence of this TCR beta chain was determined in a study of blood T cell repertoires in COVID-19. Across the whole study: PBMCs, B-cell-depleted T cells, or T cells provided the cDNA or gDNA that made up the material.

CDR3 length equals 13 residues. CDR1 SGHTA and CDR2 FQGNSA come from the germline V gene. Trimming took 1 base from V and 8 from J; bases not matched to a gene: 3. The authors' processing: Amplified reference gene primers provided the basis for estimating nucleated cell counts. The repertoire was sequenced with immunoSEQ multiplex PCR; TCRdb's copy has only in-frame clones and lacks some. That table supplies the V and J calls and clone size; D and trimming were determined from the DNA. This sample carries 200,000 to 250,000 clones, 85% of them seen once, and the ten largest clones take under 2.5%. A Seattle source enrolled patients during active infection and followed them longitudinally.

Sequences were obtained from peripheral blood. This receptor was obtained from a woman in her seventies with COVID-19, enrolled during active disease. The chain joins TRBV7-2 to TRBJ1-2, with 8 bases aligning to TRBD1. The CDR3: CASSLETGGGYTF. In DNA form, the CDR3 reads TGTGCCAGCAGCTTAGAAACAGGGGGAGGCTACACCTTC.